The source of this T cell receptor (beta chain) is a study of response to subunit inactivated influenza vaccine. This clonotype occurred a few times. What it recognizes is unknown. TCRdb reprocessed the RT-PCR reads with MiXCR, giving one entry per CDR3 protein. The table includes approximately 230,000 distinct CDR3 sequences, 12% detected once. Study results and caveats: Seasonal influenza vaccination, on each occasion, was suggested by the authors to recruit few new T cells.

Looked up from germline, CDR1 is SGHRS and CDR2 is YFSETQ. Trimming cost V 3 bases and J 5 bases; bases outside gene matches: 13. This CDR3 has 17 amino acids. This clonotype was sampled from a man aged 45 to 65 who received an inactivated influenza vaccine. Sequencing was performed on non-naive T cells sorted from PBMCs, taken less than 15 days before vaccination. The gene calls are TRBV5-1 and TRBJ2-3; TRBD2 agrees at 9 bases. DNA of the CDR3: TGCGCCAGCAGCTCGATAGCGGGGGACCTACGAGGAGATACGCAGTATTTT. Amino acids: CASSSIAGDLRGDTQYF.